The entry below describes one T cell receptor (beta chain). Its cognate antigen is unknown. The data were obtained in a study of monozygotic twins with inflammatory bowel disease. Study results and limitations: In the analysis, different T cell subtypes could not be told apart. The sharing of clonotypes with others was lower in IBD patients than in healthy twins, especially with disease activity.

The study subjected TCRalpha and TCRbeta cDNA to two nested PCRs of approximately 16 and 9 cycles. Reprocessing the 5' RACE reads, TCRdb reports a single entry for every CDR3 protein and omits DNA. In total, the table holds 200,000 to 250,000 distinct CDR3 sequences. The CDR3 is 14 residues long. The germline gives CDR1 ENHRY, CDR2 SYGVKD. The genes are TRBV10-3 and TRBJ2-7; TCRdb reports TRBD1, a call that lacks DNA to check it against. The clonotype originates from a human donor with ulcerative colitis or Crohn's disease, or a healthy co-twin of an affected twin (not recorded which). The sample taken for sequencing was blood. CDR3 region: CAISAPGQGSEQYF.